Listed below are T cell receptor beta chains from one sample, sequenced in a study of blood T cells in healthy people across ages. TCRdb called the 5' RACE reads again in MiXCR, with one record for every CDR3 protein. The table has approximately 760,000 distinct CDR3 sequences, 20% to 25% seen once. This same sample was also taken into another study, of T cells of mothers and their children.

The sample taken for sequencing was blood. The receptors stem from a boy aged 10-17 years in good health. Each CDR3 is given with its conserved first and last residue. A D gene is named only where the DNA matches it firmly.

TRBV24-1,-,15,CATGLSQGTWNEQFF
TRBV20-1,-,15,CSARGPASGANVLTF
TRBV7-9,TRBD2,13,CASSHRDYHEQYF
TRBV7-6,TRBD1,15,CASSLRDRGSDEQYF
TRBV6-5,TRBD2,18,CASSYGLAGEGTYNEQFF
TRBV27,-,13,CASSFPGSTEAFF
TRBV7-9,-,14,CASSPRLYNSPLHF
TRBV11-1,-,13,CASSYGPNQPQHF
TRBV5-1,-,17,CASSLEARDFTTDTQYF
TRBV7-2,TRBD2,15,CASSLLAGGTDTQYF
TRBV15,TRBD1,17,CATSRDPSGQGRETQYF
TRBV14,-,15,CASSQEAYSTGELFF
TRBV29-1,-,15,CSVEVQGMVPDTQYF
TRBV20-1,TRBD2,13,CSVYSSGSNIQYF
TRBV12-3/TRBV12-4,-,16,CASSLLFRELDYGYTF
TRBV20-1,TRBD1,15,CSAREPRTGQETQYF